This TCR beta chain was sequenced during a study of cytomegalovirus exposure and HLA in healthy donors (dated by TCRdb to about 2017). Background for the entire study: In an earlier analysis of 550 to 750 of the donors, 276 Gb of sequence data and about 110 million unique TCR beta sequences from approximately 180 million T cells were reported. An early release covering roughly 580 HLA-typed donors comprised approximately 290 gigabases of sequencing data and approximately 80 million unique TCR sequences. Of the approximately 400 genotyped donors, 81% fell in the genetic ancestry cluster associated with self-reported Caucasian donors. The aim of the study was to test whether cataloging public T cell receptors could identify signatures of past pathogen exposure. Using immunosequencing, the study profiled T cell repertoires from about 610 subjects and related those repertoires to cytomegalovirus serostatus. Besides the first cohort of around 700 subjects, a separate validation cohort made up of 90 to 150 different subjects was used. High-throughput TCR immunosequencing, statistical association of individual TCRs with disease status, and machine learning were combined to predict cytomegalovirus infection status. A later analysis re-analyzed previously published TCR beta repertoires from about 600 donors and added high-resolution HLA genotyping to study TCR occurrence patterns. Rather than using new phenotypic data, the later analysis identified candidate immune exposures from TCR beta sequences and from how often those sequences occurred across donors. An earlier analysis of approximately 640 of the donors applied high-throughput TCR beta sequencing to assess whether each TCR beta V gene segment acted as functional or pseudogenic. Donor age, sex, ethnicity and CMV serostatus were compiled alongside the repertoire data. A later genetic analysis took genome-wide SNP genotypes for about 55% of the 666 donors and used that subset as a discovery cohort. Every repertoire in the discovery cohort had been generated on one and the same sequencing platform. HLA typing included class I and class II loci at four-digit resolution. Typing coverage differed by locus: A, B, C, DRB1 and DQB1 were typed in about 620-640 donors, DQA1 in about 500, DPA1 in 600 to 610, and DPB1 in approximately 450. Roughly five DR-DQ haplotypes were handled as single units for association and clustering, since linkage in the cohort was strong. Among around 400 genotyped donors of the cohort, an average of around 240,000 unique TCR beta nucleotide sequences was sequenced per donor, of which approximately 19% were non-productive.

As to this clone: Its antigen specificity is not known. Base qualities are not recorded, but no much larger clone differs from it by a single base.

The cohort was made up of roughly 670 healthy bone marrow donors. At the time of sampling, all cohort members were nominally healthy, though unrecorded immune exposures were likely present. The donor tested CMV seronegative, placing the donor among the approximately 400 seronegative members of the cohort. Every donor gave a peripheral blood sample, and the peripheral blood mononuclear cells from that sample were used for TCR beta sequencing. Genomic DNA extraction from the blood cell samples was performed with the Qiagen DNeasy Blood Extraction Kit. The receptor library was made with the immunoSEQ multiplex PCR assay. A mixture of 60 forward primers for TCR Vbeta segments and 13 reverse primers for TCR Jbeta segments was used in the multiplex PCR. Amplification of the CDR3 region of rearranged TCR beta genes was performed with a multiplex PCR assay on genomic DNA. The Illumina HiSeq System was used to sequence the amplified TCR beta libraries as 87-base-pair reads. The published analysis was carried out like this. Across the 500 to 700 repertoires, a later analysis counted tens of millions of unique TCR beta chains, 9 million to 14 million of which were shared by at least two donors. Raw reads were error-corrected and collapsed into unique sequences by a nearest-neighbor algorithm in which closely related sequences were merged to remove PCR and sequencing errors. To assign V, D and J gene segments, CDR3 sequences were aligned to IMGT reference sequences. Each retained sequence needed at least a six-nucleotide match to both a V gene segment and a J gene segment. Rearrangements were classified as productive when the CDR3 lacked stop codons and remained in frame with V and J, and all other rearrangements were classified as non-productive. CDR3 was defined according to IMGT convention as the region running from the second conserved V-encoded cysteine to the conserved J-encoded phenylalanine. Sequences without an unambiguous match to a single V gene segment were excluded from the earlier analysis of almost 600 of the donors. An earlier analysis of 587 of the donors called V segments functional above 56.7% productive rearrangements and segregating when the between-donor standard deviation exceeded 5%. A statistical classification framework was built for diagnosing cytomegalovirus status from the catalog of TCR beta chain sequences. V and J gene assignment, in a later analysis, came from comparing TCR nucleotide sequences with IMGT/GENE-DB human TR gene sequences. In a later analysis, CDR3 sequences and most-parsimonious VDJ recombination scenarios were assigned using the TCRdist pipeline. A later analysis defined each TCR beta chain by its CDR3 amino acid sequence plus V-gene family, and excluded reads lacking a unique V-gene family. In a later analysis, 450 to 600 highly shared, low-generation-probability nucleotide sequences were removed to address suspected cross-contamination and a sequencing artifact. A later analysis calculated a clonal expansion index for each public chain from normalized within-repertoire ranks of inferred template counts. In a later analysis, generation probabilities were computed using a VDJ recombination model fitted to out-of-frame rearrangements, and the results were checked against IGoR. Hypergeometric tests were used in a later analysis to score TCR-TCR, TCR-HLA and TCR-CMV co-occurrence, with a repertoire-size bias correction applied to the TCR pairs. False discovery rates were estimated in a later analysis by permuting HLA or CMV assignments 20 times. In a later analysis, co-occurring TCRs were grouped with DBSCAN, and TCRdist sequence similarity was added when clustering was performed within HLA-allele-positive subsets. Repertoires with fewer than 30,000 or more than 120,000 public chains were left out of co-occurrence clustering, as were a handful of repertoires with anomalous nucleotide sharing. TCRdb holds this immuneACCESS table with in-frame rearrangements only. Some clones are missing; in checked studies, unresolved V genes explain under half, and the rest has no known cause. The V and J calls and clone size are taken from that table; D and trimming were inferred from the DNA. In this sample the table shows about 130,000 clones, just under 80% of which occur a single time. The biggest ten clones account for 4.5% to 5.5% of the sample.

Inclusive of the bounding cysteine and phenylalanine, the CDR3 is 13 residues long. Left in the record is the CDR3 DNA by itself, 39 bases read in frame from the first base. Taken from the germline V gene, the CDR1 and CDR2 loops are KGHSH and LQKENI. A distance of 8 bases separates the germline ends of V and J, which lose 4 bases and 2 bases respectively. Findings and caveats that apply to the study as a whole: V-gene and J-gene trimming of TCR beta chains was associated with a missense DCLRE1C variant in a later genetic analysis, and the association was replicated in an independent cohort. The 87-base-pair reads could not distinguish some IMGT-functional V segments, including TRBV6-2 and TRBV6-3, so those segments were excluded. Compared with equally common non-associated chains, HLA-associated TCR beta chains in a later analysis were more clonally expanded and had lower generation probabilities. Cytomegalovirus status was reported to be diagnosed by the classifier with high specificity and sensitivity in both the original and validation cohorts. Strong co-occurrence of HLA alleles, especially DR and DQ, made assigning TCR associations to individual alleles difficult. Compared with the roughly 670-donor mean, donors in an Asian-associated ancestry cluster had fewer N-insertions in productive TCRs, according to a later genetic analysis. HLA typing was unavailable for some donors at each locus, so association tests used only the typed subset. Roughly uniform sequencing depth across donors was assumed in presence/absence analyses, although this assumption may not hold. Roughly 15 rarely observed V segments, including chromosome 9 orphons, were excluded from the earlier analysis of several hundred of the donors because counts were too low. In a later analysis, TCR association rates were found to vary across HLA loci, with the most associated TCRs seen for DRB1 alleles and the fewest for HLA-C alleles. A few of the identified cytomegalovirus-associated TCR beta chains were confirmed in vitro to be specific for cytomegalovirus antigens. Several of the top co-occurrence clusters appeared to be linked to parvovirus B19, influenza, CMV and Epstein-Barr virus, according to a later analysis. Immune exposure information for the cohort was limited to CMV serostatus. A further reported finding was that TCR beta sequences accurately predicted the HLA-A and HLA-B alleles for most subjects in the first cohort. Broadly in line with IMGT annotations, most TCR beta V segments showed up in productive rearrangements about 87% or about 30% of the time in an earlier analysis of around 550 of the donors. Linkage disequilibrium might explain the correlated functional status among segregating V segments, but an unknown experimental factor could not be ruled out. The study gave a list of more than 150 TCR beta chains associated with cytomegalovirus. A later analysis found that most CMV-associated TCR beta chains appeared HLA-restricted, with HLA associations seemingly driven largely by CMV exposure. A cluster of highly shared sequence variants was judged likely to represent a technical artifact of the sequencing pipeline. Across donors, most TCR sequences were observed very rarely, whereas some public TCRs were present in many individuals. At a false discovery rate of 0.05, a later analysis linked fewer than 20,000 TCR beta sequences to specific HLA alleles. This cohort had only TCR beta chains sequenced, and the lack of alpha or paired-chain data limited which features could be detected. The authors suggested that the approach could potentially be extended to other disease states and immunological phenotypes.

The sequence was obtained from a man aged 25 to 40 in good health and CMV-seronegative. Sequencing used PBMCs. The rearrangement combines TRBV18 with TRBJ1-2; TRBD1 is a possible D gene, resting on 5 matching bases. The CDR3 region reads CASSRAGNYGYTF. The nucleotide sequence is TGTGCCAGCTCACGTGCAGGGAACTATGGCTACACCTTC. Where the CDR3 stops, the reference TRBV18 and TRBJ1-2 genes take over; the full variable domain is NAGVMQNPRHLVRRRGQEARLRCSPMKGHSHVYWYRQLPEEGLKFMVYLQKENIIDESGMPKERFSAEFPKEGPSILRIQQVVRGDSAAYFCASSRAGNYGYTFGSGTRLTVV.